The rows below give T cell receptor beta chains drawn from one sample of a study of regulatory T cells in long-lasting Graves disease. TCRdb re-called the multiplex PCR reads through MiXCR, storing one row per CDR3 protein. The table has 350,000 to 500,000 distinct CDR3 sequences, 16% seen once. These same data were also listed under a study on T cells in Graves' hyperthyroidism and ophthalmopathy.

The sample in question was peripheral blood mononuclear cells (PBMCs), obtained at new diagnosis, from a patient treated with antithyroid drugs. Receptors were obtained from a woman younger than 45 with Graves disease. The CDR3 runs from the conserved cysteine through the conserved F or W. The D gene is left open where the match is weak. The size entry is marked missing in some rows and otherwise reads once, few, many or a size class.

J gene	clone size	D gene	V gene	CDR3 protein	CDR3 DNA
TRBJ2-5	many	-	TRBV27	CASSLGIVGETQYF	TGTGCCAGCAGTTTAGGAATAGTGGGGGAGACCCAGTACTTC
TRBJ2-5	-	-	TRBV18	CASQGAQQETQYF	TGTGCCAGCCAAGGGGCACAACAAGAGACCCAGTACTTC
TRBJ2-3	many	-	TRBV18	CASSPSADTQYF	TGTGCCAGCAGCCCTAGCGCAGATACGCAGTATTTT
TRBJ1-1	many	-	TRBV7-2	CASSLARVMNTEAFF	TGTGCCAGCAGCTTAGCGCGCGTCATGAACACTGAAGCTTTCTTT
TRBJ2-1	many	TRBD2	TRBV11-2	CASSSPSSGRAGEQFF	TGTGCCAGCAGCTCCCCCTCAAGCGGGAGGGCGGGTGAGCAGTTCTTC
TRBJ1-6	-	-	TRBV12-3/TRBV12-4	CASSIQGSNSPLHF	TGTGCCAGCAGTATACAGGGTTCCAATTCACCCCTCCACTTT
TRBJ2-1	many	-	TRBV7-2	CASSLQQGLHNEQFF	TGTGCCAGCAGCTTACAGCAGGGGCTCCACAATGAGCAGTTCTTC
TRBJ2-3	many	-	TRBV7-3	CASSLGGSADTQYF	TGTGCCAGCAGCCTTGGGGGTTCGGCAGATACGCAGTATTTT
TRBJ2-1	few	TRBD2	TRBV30	CAWSVVRTSVYNEQFF	TGTGCCTGGAGTGTAGTGAGGACTAGCGTCTACAATGAGCAGTTCTTC
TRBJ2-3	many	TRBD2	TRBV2	CASPLAGLALDTQYF	TGTGCCAGCCCCCTGGCGGGACTAGCGTTAGATACGCAGTATTTT
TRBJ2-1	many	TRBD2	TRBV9	CASRPGTSGTHEQFF	TGTGCCAGCAGGCCCGGGACTAGCGGGACGCATGAGCAGTTCTTC
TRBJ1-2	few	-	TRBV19	CASELGQSYGYTF	TGTGCCAGTGAACTCGGACAGTCCTATGGCTACACCTTC
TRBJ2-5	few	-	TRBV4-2	CASSVPTGRETQYF	TGTGCCAGCAGCGTCCCCACAGGGCGGGAGACCCAGTACTTC
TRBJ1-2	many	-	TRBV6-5	CASSYLGADYGYTF	TGTGCCAGCAGTTACTTGGGGGCGGACTATGGCTACACCTTC
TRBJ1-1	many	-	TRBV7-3	CASSLKLGQGNTEAFF	TGTGCCAGCAGCTTAAAGTTGGGCCAGGGGAACACTGAAGCTTTCTTT
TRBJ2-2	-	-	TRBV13	CASSSRVGPITGELFF	TGTGCCAGCAGCTCCCGGGTCGGACCGATCACCGGGGAGCTGTTTTTT
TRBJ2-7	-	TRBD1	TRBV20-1	CSARQTGTGDVCEQYF	TGCAGTGCTAGGCAAACCGGGACAGGGGATGTATGCGAGCAGTACTTC
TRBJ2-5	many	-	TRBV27	CASRGRGETQYF	TGTGCCAGCAGGGGACGGGGAGAGACCCAGTACTTC
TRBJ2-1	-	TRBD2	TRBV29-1	CSVDGLAGGNEQFF	TGCAGCGTTGATGGGCTAGCGGGAGGCAATGAGCAGTTCTTC
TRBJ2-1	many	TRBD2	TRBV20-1	CSARARTSGSGEQFF	TGCAGTGCTAGAGCACGGACTAGCGGGAGTGGTGAGCAGTTCTTC
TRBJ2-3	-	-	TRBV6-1	CASSNRAAPTDTQYF	TGTGCCAGCAGCAACCGAGCCGCGCCCACAGATACGCAGTATTTT
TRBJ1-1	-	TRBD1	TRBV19	CASIPDRANTEAFF	TGTGCCAGTATACCCGACAGGGCGAACACTGAAGCTTTCTTT
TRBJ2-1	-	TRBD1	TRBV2	CASSDSRGRDEQFF	TGTGCCAGCAGTGATTCCAGGGGGCGGGATGAGCAGTTCTTC
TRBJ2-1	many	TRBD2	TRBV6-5	CASSYSGTSGYNEQFF	TGTGCCAGCAGTTACTCAGGGACTAGCGGCTACAATGAGCAGTTCTTC
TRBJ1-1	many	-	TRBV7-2	CASSLALARATEAFF	TGTGCCAGCAGCTTAGCGCTAGCCCGGGCGACTGAAGCTTTCTTT
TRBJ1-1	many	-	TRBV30	CAWSVLHTEAFF	TGTGCCTGGAGTGTACTACACACTGAAGCTTTCTTT
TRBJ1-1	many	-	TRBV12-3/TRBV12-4	CASSYPPSNTEAFF	TGTGCCAGCAGCTACCCCCCTTCAAACACTGAAGCTTTCTTT
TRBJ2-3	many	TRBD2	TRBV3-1	CASSQRGGFPADTQYF	TGTGCCAGCAGCCAACGGGGGGGATTCCCTGCCGATACGCAGTATTTT
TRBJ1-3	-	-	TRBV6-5	CASSYSDSLNTIYF	TGTGCCAGCAGTTATTCGGACAGCTTAAACACCATATATTTT
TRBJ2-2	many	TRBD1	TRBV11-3	CASSLDPGTGDTGELFF	TGTGCCAGCAGCTTAGATCCTGGGACAGGGGACACCGGGGAGCTGTTTTTT
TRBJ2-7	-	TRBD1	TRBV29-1	CSFRDSYYEQYF	TGCAGCTTCCGGGACAGCTATTACGAGCAGTACTTC
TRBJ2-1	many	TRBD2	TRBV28	CASSSGLERDVAYNEQFF	TGTGCCAGCAGTTCGGGTTTGGAGCGGGATGTCGCCTACAATGAGCAGTTCTTC
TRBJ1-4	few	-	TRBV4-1	CASGFNEKLFF	TGCGCCAGCGGGTTTAATGAAAAACTGTTTTTT
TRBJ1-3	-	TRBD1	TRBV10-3	CAIRDSVVLKGSGNTIYF	TGTGCCATCCGGGACAGCGTCGTCCTCAAAGGCTCTGGAAACACCATATATTTT
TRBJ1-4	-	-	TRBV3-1	CASSGVLGRTNEKLFF	TGTGCCAGCAGCGGCGTGTTAGGGAGAACTAATGAAAAACTGTTTTTT
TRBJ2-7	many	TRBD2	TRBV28	CKSGSVYEQYF	TGTAAAAGCGGGAGCGTATACGAGCAGTACTTC
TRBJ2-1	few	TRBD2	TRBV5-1	CASSLPGTSGSSMNEQFF	TGCGCCAGCAGCCTTCCCGGGACTAGCGGGAGCAGTATGAATGAGCAGTTCTTC
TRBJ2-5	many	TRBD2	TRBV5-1	CASSLGGEETQYF	TGTGCCAGCAGCTTGGGGGGGGAAGAGACCCAGTACTTC
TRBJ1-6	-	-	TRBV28	CASSLGGIDNSPLHF	TGTGCCAGCAGTTTAGGGGGCATAGATAATTCACCCCTCCACTTT
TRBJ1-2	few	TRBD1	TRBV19	CASRDRDSNYGYTF	TGTGCCAGCCGGGACAGGGACTCTAACTATGGCTACACCTTC
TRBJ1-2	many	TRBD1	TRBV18	CASSPDRAGGYTF	TGTGCCAGCTCACCGGACAGGGCGGGTGGCTACACCTTC
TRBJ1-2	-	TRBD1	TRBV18	CASSRRDRGYYGYTF	TGTGCCAGTTCCCGTCGGGACAGGGGCTACTATGGCTACACCTTC
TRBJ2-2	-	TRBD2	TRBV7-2	CASTTSGRTKLNTGELFF	TGTGCCAGCACCACTAGCGGGAGAACGAAACTGAACACCGGGGAGCTGTTTTTT
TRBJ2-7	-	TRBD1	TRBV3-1	CASSQDPGTGGHEQYF	TGTGCCAGCAGCCAAGACCCCGGGACAGGGGGTCACGAGCAGTACTTC
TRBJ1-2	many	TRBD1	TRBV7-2	CASSLQGQGVGGYTF	TGTGCCAGCAGCCTACAGGGACAGGGTGTAGGCGGCTACACCTTC
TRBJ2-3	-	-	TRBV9	CASSVPASGYPDTQYF	TGTGCCAGCAGCGTACCCGCTTCGGGGTACCCAGATACGCAGTATTTT
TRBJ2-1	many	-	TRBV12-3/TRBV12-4	CASSLDPQNEQFF	TGTGCCAGCAGTTTAGACCCTCAGAATGAGCAGTTCTTC
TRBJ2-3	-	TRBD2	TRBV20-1	CSARDPPGTRGTDTQYF	TGCAGTGCTAGAGATCCCCCCGGGACTAGGGGCACAGATACGCAGTATTTT
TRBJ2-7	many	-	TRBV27	CASSPRGWPSYEQYF	TGTGCCAGCAGTCCTAGGGGGTGGCCCTCCTACGAGCAGTACTTC
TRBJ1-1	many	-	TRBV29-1	CSVDPQSLSNTEAFF	TGCAGCGTTGATCCGCAGTCCCTCTCGAACACTGAAGCTTTCTTT
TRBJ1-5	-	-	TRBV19	CASSRGHVGNQPQHF	TGTGCCAGTAGTAGGGGACATGTTGGCAATCAGCCCCAGCATTTT
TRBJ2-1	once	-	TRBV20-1	CSAIPVGQGYNEQFF	TGCAGTGCTATTCCCGTCGGTCAGGGTTACAATGAGCAGTTCTTC
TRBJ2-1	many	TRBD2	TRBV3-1	CASSQSLAGVYNEQFF	TGTGCCAGCAGCCAAAGTCTAGCGGGGGTTTACAATGAGCAGTTCTTC
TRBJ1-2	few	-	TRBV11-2	CASSLSGPGGYTF	TGTGCCAGCAGCTTATCTGGGCCGGGGGGCTACACCTTC
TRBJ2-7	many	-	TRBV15	CATSSQRTNYEQYF	TGTGCCACCAGCAGTCAACGTACAAACTACGAGCAGTACTTC